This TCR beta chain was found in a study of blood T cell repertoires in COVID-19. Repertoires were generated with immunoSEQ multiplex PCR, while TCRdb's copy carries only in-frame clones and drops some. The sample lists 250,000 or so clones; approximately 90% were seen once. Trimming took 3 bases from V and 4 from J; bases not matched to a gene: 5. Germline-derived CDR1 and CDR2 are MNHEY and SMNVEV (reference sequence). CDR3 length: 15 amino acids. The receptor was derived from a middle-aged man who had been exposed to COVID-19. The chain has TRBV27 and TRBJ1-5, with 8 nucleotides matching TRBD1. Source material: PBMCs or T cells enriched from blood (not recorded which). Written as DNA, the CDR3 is TGTGCCAGCAGTTTTTCGGGACAGGCAAATCAGCCCCAGCATTTT. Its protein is CASSFSGQANQPQHF.